These T cell receptor beta chains were read from a single sample in a study of blood T cell repertoires in COVID-19. Sequencing was performed with immunoSEQ multiplex PCR; in TCRdb, only in-frame clones are kept and a portion is missing. The sample has roughly 190,000 clones, around 83% seen once. Sequencing input: PBMCs or T cells enriched from blood (not recorded which). These receptors were taken from a woman aged 25 to 39 who had been exposed to COVID-19. Both conserved end residues are part of each CDR3. The D gene is left open where the match is weak. Size is stated for part of the rows, as once, few or many counts, or as a class when the clone is expanded.

V	J	D	size	DNA	CDR3
TRBV10-3	TRBJ1-2	NA	NA	TGTGCCATCCATGGCAAAGACTATGGCTACACCTTC	CAIHGKDYGYTF
TRBV20-1	TRBJ1-2	TRBD1	once	TGCAGTGCCTGGGACAGACAGGGCTACACCTTC	CSAWDRQGYTF
TRBV13	TRBJ1-2	TRBD1	NA	TGTGCCAGCAGCATCGGACAGGGGGCGCGGTATGGCTACACCTTC	CASSIGQGARYGYTF
TRBV5-6	TRBJ2-7	TRBD1	NA	TGTGCCAGCAGCCGACCCAGGGGGCTGGACGAGCAGTACTTC	CASSRPRGLDEQYF
TRBV7-2	TRBJ2-5	NA	NA	TGTGCCAGCAGATCAAAGTGGAGTGGGACCCAGTACTTC	CASRSKWSGTQYF
TRBV19	TRBJ2-3	NA	NA	TGTGCCAGTAGTCCAGGCCGACTACTCAGCACAGATACGCAGTATTTT	CASSPGRLLSTDTQYF
TRBV5-4	TRBJ1-4	NA	NA	TGTGCCAGCAGCGTAGGACAGTCTGCAACTAATGAAAAACTGTTTTTT	CASSVGQSATNEKLFF
TRBV3-1/TRBV3-2	TRBJ1-6	TRBD1	NA	TGTGCCAGCAGCCCTCCGGGACAGTTTATTTCACCCCTCCACTTT	CASSPPGQFISPLHF
TRBV10-3	TRBJ2-1	TRBD2	NA	TGTGCCATCAGAGCTGGACTAGACAATGAGCAGTTCTTC	CAIRAGLDNEQFF
TRBV29-1	TRBJ2-3	NA	once	TGCAGCGTTGCCCGAAAGGACAGAAGCACAGATACGCAGTATTTT	CSVARKDRSTDTQYF
TRBV9	TRBJ2-5	TRBD1	NA	TGTGCCAGCAGCGGGGGACAGGGGGCAGGAGAGACCCAGTACTTC	CASSGGQGAGETQYF
TRBV9	TRBJ1-2	NA	NA	TGTGCCAGCAGCGTAGATTTAGGGGGGGACTATGGCTACACCTTC	CASSVDLGGDYGYTF
TRBV13	TRBJ1-2	TRBD1	NA	TGTGCCAGCAGCCTGGACAGGGGGAACTATGGCTACACCTTC	CASSLDRGNYGYTF
TRBV7-2	TRBJ1-2	NA	few	TGTGCCAGCAGCGGTGCCGGGACACCCAACTATGGCTACACCTTC	CASSGAGTPNYGYTF
TRBV19	TRBJ1-2	TRBD1	NA	TGTGCCAGTAGGCCCCAGGGGGAGACCTATGGCTACACCTTC	CASRPQGETYGYTF
TRBV6-1	TRBJ1-4	TRBD1	NA	TGTGCCAGCAGTAAAGGGGGGACAGGTTCAGTGGAAAAACTGTTTTTT	CASSKGGTGSVEKLFF
TRBV7-8	TRBJ1-2	TRBD1	NA	TGTGCCAGCAGCTTATACCGGGACAGGGACGGCTACACCTTC	CASSLYRDRDGYTF